These T cell receptor beta chains were read from a single sample in a study of Graves' ophthalmopathy and Graves' hyperthyroidism. TCRdb itself ran the multiplex PCR reads through MiXCR, one entry per CDR3 protein. The repertoire holds hundreds of thousands of distinct CDR3 sequences, with under 50% as singletons. Sequenced input: peripheral blood. These receptors came from an adult man with Graves' ophthalmopathy. Both conserved end residues are part of each CDR3. The order of the fields is D gene, V gene, J gene, clone size, CDR3 length, CDR3 protein, CDR3 DNA. A D gene is named only where the DNA matches it firmly. Size values are once, few and many counts, or a class for expanded clones, and some rows have none.

d_call: NA; v_call: TRBV6-5; j_call: TRBJ1-2; clone_size: NA; cdr3_length: 15; cdr3_aa: CASSYSTGSSCGYTF; cdr3_nt: TGTGCCAGCAGTTACTCGACGGGGAGCTCATGTGGCTACACCTTC
d_call: NA; v_call: TRBV9; j_call: TRBJ2-7; clone_size: many; cdr3_length: 13; cdr3_aa: CASSAASRGEQYF; cdr3_nt: TGTGCCAGCAGCGCGGCTAGCCGGGGCGAGCAGTACTTC
d_call: NA; v_call: TRBV7-2; j_call: TRBJ2-5; clone_size: NA; cdr3_length: 8; cdr3_aa: CASSQPYF; cdr3_nt: TGTGCCAGCAGTCAGCCATACTTC
d_call: NA; v_call: TRBV2; j_call: TRBJ1-3; clone_size: NA; cdr3_length: 13; cdr3_aa: CASRDGGGNTIYF; cdr3_nt: TGTGCCAGCAGGGACGGGGGAGGAAACACCATATATTTT
d_call: TRBD1; v_call: TRBV20-1; j_call: TRBJ2-5; clone_size: once; cdr3_length: 16; cdr3_aa: CSARDLGQGAGETQYF; cdr3_nt: TGCAGTGCTAGAGATCTGGGACAGGGGGCTGGAGAGACCCAGTACTTC
d_call: NA; v_call: TRBV29-1; j_call: TRBJ1-4; clone_size: NA; cdr3_length: 13; cdr3_aa: CSVVQYYNEKLFF; cdr3_nt: TGCAGCGTTGTACAGTACTACAATGAAAAACTGTTTTTT
d_call: TRBD1; v_call: TRBV2; j_call: TRBJ2-7; clone_size: few; cdr3_length: 16; cdr3_aa: CASSEVALYGTDEQYF; cdr3_nt: TGTGCCAGCAGTGAAGTAGCTTTGTACGGGACAGACGAGCAGTACTTC
d_call: TRBD2; v_call: TRBV19; j_call: TRBJ2-3; clone_size: once; cdr3_length: 16; cdr3_aa: CASSSLAGADTDTQYF; cdr3_nt: TGTGCCAGTAGTTCGTTAGCGGGGGCGGACACAGATACGCAGTATTTT
d_call: NA; v_call: TRBV15; j_call: TRBJ2-7; clone_size: NA; cdr3_length: 13; cdr3_aa: CATSRDNTVKQYF; cdr3_nt: TGTGCCACCAGCAGAGATAACACGGTGAAGCAGTACTTC
d_call: NA; v_call: TRBV7-9; j_call: TRBJ1-4; clone_size: NA; cdr3_length: 15; cdr3_aa: CASSFRKGTNEKLFF; cdr3_nt: TGTGCCAGCAGTTTCCGTAAGGGGACTAATGAAAAACTGTTTTTT